Presented here are 5 T cell receptor beta chains from one specimen sequenced in a study of blood T cell repertoires in COVID-19. Measured with immunoSEQ multiplex PCR; TCRdb has only the in-frame clones, and not every one. There are 130,000 to 150,000 clones in the sample; 84% occur only once, and about 9.4% lies in the top ten. The sequenced material came from peripheral blood. The receptors were sampled from a man aged 55 to 70 with active or convalescent COVID-19.

The chain has TRBV9 and TRBJ2-3; 11 nucleotides agree with TRBD2. The germline gives CDR1 SGDLS, CDR2 YYNGEE. The CDR3 totals 19 residues. Losses at the gene ends were 1 base for V and 0 bases for J; bases not matched to a gene: 10. The CDR3 bases are TGTGCCAGCAGCGTAAGAGATCAGACTAGCGGGGTTAGCACAGATACGCAGTATTTT. This gives the protein CASSVRDQTSGVSTDTQYF.

The chain combines TRBV3-1 (or the pseudogene TRBV3-2) with TRBJ2-2; tentatively, D is TRBD2 (5 bases). CDR1 is LGHDT, CDR2 YNNKEL, per germline (reference sequence). The ends were cut back, 1 base at V and 0 bases at J, with 9 bases in the middle. The length of the CDR3 is 16 residues. Here the CDR3 DNA reads TGTGCCAGCAGCCAAGGCAGAGGGCCGAACACCGGGGAGCTGTTTTTT. Protein: CASSQGRGPNTGELFF.

The V and J genes are TRBV27 and TRBJ2-2, with 7 nucleotides matching TRBD1. The CDR3 is 18 residues long. CDR1 is MNHEY and CDR2 is SMNVEV in the germline V gene (reference sequence). V was pared by 0 bases and J by 2 bases, with 9 bases of the junction left unmatched. CDR3 region: CASSLSRQGFPNTGELFF. Here the CDR3 DNA reads TGTGCCAGCAGTTTATCGCGACAGGGTTTCCCCAACACCGGGGAGCTGTTTTTT.

This chain uses TRBV5-8 with TRBJ2-5; weak D call: TRBD2 (6 bases). Germline assignment: CDR1 SGHTS and CDR2 YDEGEE. This CDR3 is built from 14 residues. Trimming shortened V by 1 base and J by 4 bases, and 11 bases separated the two germline ends. CDR3 nucleotide sequence: TGTGCCAGCAGCTTGATTGGGGGAGGAGAGACCCAGTACTTC. Its protein is CASSLIGGGETQYF.

V usage is TRBV7-8 and J usage is TRBJ1-1, with TRBD1 identical over 8 bases. The CDR3 totals 15 residues. The J segment lost 4 bases and the V segment lost 1 base, leaving 5 bases of the junction unmatched. Germline CDR1 is SGHVS and CDR2 is FQNEAQ. The CDR3 sequence: CASSLVTGGPTEAFF. For the CDR3, the DNA is TGTGCCAGCAGCTTAGTAACAGGGGGTCCCACTGAAGCTTTCTTT.